The rows below give T cell receptor beta chains drawn from one sample of a study of CD8 T cells in Susac syndrome. MiXCR, run by TCRdb on the immunoSEQ multiplex PCR reads, gives a single entry per CDR3 protein. The sample consists of about 130,000 distinct CDR3 sequences, 90% to 95% of them appearing once. Sequenced: CD4+ T cells from PBMCs. The source is a human donor in good health. Each CDR3 is given with its conserved first and last residue. A D gene is named only where the DNA matches it firmly. Rows give clone size only sometimes, using once, few, many, or a class for an expanded clone.

d_call j_call clone_size v_call cdr3_aa cdr3_nt
. TRBJ1-5 . TRBV18 CASSPRDDQPQHF TGTGCCAGCTCACCAAGGGATGATCAGCCCCAGCATTTT
TRBD2 TRBJ2-3 . TRBV9 CASRLAGDDTQYF TGTGCCAGCCGACTAGCGGGAGACGATACGCAGTATTTT
. TRBJ2-3 . TRBV3-1 CASSPSGVQDTQYF TGTGCCAGCAGCCCGTCGGGAGTTCAAGATACGCAGTATTTT
. TRBJ2-1 . TRBV20-1 CSEQVTNEQFF TGCAGTGAACAGGTGACTAATGAGCAGTTCTTC
. TRBJ2-5 . TRBV5-1 CASSLRREETQYF TGCGCCAGCAGCTTGCGCAGGGAAGAGACCCAGTACTTC
. TRBJ1-5 . TRBV5-6 CASSFGGRNQPQHF TGTGCCAGCAGCTTTGGAGGGAGGAATCAGCCCCAGCATTTT
TRBD1 TRBJ2-7 . TRBV20-1 CSARGPGQRTYEQYF TGCAGTGCTAGAGGCCCGGGACAGAGAACCTACGAGCAGTACTTC
TRBD1 TRBJ2-7 . TRBV7-9 CASSPRLGRDRGTYEQYF TGTGCCAGCAGCCCACGCCTGGGCCGGGACAGGGGAACCTACGAGCAGTACTTC
TRBD2 TRBJ2-5 . TRBV11-2 CASSSTSGSRETQYF TGTGCCAGCAGCTCGACTAGCGGGAGCCGAGAGACCCAGTACTTC
. TRBJ1-2 . TRBV25-1 CASSGQILGGYGYTF TGTGCCAGCAGTGGACAGATCCTTGGTGGGTATGGCTACACCTTC
TRBD2 TRBJ2-5 . TRBV5-1 CASSLRAAGEGETQYF TGCGCCAGCAGCTTGCGAGCCGCGGGAGAGGGAGAGACCCAGTACTTC
. TRBJ1-2 . TRBV7-9 CASSLAGTYGYTF TGTGCCAGCAGCTTAGCAGGGACCTATGGCTACACCTTC
. TRBJ1-1 . TRBV19 CASSTRGLMNTEAFF TGTGCCAGTTCTACCCGAGGGCTAATGAACACTGAAGCCTTTTTT
. TRBJ1-1 once TRBV4-1 CASSQLARGAKAITEAFF TGCGCCAGCAGCCAACTAGCACGGGGGGCTAAGGCGATCACTGAAGCTTTCTTT
. TRBJ2-1 . TRBV6-6 CASSYDDMTTNEQFF TGTGCCAGCAGTTACGACGATATGACCACCAATGAGCAGTTCTTC
TRBD1 TRBJ1-4 . TRBV12-3/TRBV12-4 CASSLSGGGSNEKLFF TGTGCCAGCAGTTTATCAGGGGGAGGGAGTAATGAAAAACTGTTTTTT
. TRBJ1-1 once TRBV6-5 CASSYSFRNTEAFF TGTGCCAGCAGTTACTCGTTCAGGAACACTGAAGCTTTCTTT
. TRBJ1-2 . TRBV18 CASSPGRANYGYTF TGTGCCAGCTCACCAGGCAGAGCTAACTATGGCTACACCTTC
TRBD1 TRBJ2-2 . TRBV5-4 CATKGAPANTGELFF TGTGCCACCAAGGGGGCTCCGGCGAACACCGGGGAGCTGTTTTTT
TRBD1 TRBJ2-7 . TRBV4-1 CASSQDATGGWEQYF TGCGCCAGCAGCCAAGACGCGACAGGGGGGTGGGAGCAGTACTTC
TRBD2 TRBJ2-1 once TRBV4-2 CASSQDPGTTYNEQFF TGTGCCAGCAGCCAAGATCCCGGGACTACTTACAATGAGCAGTTCTTC
. TRBJ1-5 . TRBV10-1 CASSPRTGQPQHF TGCGCCAGCAGCCCCAGGACCGGACAGCCCCAGCATTTT
TRBD2 TRBJ2-3 . TRBV5-1 CASSSGTTVSDTQYF TGCGCCAGCAGTTCCGGGACTACAGTCTCAGATACGCAGTATTTT
. TRBJ1-2 . TRBV10-3 CAISENARGYTF TGTGCCATCAGTGAGAATGCCAGGGGCTACACCTTC
TRBD2 TRBJ2-5 . TRBV7-2 CASSLVTSWEETQYF TGTGCCAGCAGCTTAGTGACTAGCTGGGAAGAGACCCAGTACTTC
TRBD2 TRBJ2-5 . TRBV20-1 CSAERTSVETQYF TGCAGTGCTGAGAGGACTAGTGTAGAGACCCAGTACTTC
. TRBJ2-7 . TRBV10-3 CAISGRTYEQYF TGTGCCATCAGTGGCCGAACCTACGAGCAGTACTTC
. TRBJ2-3 . TRBV18 CASSPYRESPGTDTQYF TGTGCCAGCTCACCTTACCGGGAGTCACCGGGCACAGATACGCAGTATTTT
TRBD2 TRBJ2-2 . TRBV7-9 CASSLTSGSNTGELFF TGTGCCAGCAGCTTGACTAGCGGGTCGAACACCGGGGAGCTGTTTTTT